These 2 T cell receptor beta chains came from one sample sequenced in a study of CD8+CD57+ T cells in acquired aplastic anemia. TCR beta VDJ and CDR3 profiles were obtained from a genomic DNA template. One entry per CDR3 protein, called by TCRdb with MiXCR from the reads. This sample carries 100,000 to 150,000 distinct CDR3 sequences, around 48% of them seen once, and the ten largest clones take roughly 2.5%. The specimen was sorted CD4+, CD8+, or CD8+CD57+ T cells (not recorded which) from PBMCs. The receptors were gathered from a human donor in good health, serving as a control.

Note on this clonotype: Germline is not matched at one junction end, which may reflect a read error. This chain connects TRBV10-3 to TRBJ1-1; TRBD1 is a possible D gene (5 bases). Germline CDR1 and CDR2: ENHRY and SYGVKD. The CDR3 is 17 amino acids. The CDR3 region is CASSPADNRILNTEALF. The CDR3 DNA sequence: TGTGCCAGCAGTCCGGCGGATAACAGGATCTTGAACACTGAAGCTCTCTTT.

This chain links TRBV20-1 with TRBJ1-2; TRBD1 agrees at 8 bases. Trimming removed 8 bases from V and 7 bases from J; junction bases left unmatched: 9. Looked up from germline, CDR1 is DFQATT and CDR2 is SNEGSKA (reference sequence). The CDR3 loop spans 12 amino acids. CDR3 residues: CSPFDRGLGYTF. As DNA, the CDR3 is TGCAGTCCCTTCGACAGGGGTCTTGGCTACACCTTC.